The 27 T cell receptor beta chains listed next were all sequenced from one sample in a study of preoperative IRX-2 immunotherapy in early breast cancer. Repertoires were generated with immunoSEQ multiplex PCR, while TCRdb's copy carries only in-frame clones and drops some. The table shows around 38,000 clones, with roughly 77% occurring only once. Treatment meaning: preoperative locoregional IRX-2 cytokine immunotherapy. This specimen consisted of tumor tissue, obtained after IRX-2 immunotherapy. The source of these receptors is a human donor with breast cancer.

The chain carries TRBV7-1 and TRBJ2-2; 11 nucleotides match TRBD2. TRBV7-1 carries the ORF label, with uncertain function. The trim removed 4 bases at V and 4 bases at J, leaving 5 bases unmatched. This CDR3 has 16 residues. The CDR3 protein is CASSFLAGGLTGELFF. The CDR3 nucleotides are TGTGCCAGCAGCTTCCTAGCGGGGGGCCTCACCGGGGAGCTGTTTTTT.

This clone has a handful of counts. The chain joins TRBV6-8 to TRBJ1-5; TRBD1 matches at 12 bases. Germline V lookup: CDR1 MNHGY, CDR2 SAAAGT. This CDR3 contains 16 residues. V lost 9 bases and J lost 1; bases outside the gene matches: 7. The CDR3 DNA reads TGTGCCAGTTCGGGACAGGGGGCAAAAAGCAATCAGCCCCAGCATTTT. Its translation: CASSGQGAKSNQPQHF.

The chain uses TRBV6-8 and TRBJ2-7; 14 bases map to TRBD2. CDR3 length equals 16 residues. Losses at the gene ends were 0 bases for V and 5 bases for J; bases not matched to a gene: 3. Germline lookup yields CDR1 MNHGY and CDR2 SAAAGT. The CDR3 loop reads CASSYSGTSGRNEQYF. CDR3 nucleotide sequence: TGTGCCAGCAGTTACTCGGGGACTAGCGGGAGAAACGAGCAGTACTTC.

This clone turned up a few times. The rearrangement uses TRBV11-1 and TRBJ2-7; the D is unclear. The V gene's germline CDR1 is SGHAT and CDR2 FQDESV (reference sequence). V dropped 1 base and J dropped 1 base, with 8 bases sitting between them. The CDR3 consists of 14 residues. Here the CDR3 DNA reads TGTGCCAGCAGCTTAGGCCACAATTCCTACGAGCAGTACTTC. Translated: CASSLGHNSYEQYF.

The genes are TRBV5-1 and TRBJ1-2, with 9 bases fitting TRBD1. Germline lookup yields CDR1 SGHRS and CDR2 YFSETQ. CDR3 length: 14 amino acids. V gave up 0 bases and J gave up 5 bases; unmatched junction bases: 2. The CDR3 region is CASSLEGTGYGYTF. CDR3 nucleotides: TGCGCCAGCAGCTTGGAAGGGACAGGGTATGGCTACACCTTC.

DNA of the CDR3: TGTGCCAGCAGTGAGGAGTACACCACCTACGAGCAGTACTTC. As protein: CASSEEYTTYEQYF. V usage is TRBV6-4 and J usage is TRBJ2-7, with unresolved D. The CDR3 spans 14 residues. The V gene lost 3 bases and the J gene lost 2 bases, with 11 bases spanning the gap. Germline assignment: CDR1 MRHNA and CDR2 SNTAGT.

The rearrangement joins TRBV6-8 to TRBJ2-5, with 7 bases fitting TRBD2. Germline V gives CDR1 MNHGY, CDR2 SAAAGT. Trimming removed 7 bases from V and 5 bases from J; junction bases left unmatched: 10. The length of the CDR3 is 14 residues. The chain's CDR3 is CASKTSANGETQYF. Written as DNA, the CDR3 is TGTGCCAGCAAAACTAGCGCCAATGGGGAGACCCAGTACTTC.

The CDR3 is CAIPIGGFDGELFF. The CDR3 DNA follows: TGTGCCATCCCGATCGGGGGGTTTGACGGGGAGCTGTTTTTT. This sequence joins TRBV7-1 and TRBJ2-2; 7 positions agree with TRBD2. TRBV7-1 is recorded as an ORF, its role being uncertain. The CDR3 has 14 amino acids. Trimming at V came to 10 bases and at J to 7 bases, leaving 12 bases not matched to a gene.

The chain is built from TRBV10-1 and TRBJ2-1; D uncertain. Germline CDR1 is WNHNN and CDR2 is SYGVQD (reference sequence). Trimming stripped 2 bases from V and 0 bases from J, with 5 bases between. CDR3 length: 14 amino acids. The CDR3 here is CASSEGDSYNEQFF. The CDR3 DNA sequence: TGCGCCAGCAGTGAGGGGGACTCCTACAATGAGCAGTTCTTC.

V gene TRBV11-3 combines with J gene TRBJ1-5; tentatively, D is TRBD1 (6 bases). CDR3 size: 14 residues. Trimming pared 3 bases from V and 3 bases from J, leaving 9 bases between. Looked up from germline, CDR1 is SGHNT and CDR2 is YENEEA. The CDR3 is CASSFSGVNQPQHF. The DNA for the CDR3 is TGTGCCAGCAGCTTTTCAGGGGTCAATCAGCCCCAGCATTTT.

This chain joins TRBV5-1 and TRBJ2-2; 10 positions match TRBD2. This CDR3 has 15 residues. After removal of 4 bases from V and 4 bases from J, the junction contained 4 bases not matched to a gene. Germline loops: CDR1 SGHRS, CDR2 YFSETQ. Here the CDR3 DNA reads TGCGCCAGCAGCCTGACTAGCGGGCTCACCGGGGAGCTGTTTTTT. Protein: CASSLTSGLTGELFF.

Concerning this clone: The sample carries other DNA sequences with the same CDR3. DNA of the CDR3: TGTGCCAGCAGCCTTCGGACAGGGAGGAACACTGAAGCTTTCTTT. Residues: CASSLRTGRNTEAFF. The chain recombines TRBV14 with TRBJ1-1, with 8 bases lining up with TRBD1. The CDR3 has 15 amino acids. V lost 4 bases and J lost 1; bases outside the gene matches: 5. CDR1 is SGHDN, CDR2 FVKESK, per germline.

The chain uses TRBV18 and TRBJ2-3; 11 positions agree with TRBD1. After removal of 3 bases from V and 5 bases from J, the junction contained 13 bases not matched to a gene. Germline CDR1 KGHSH, CDR2 LQKENI. This CDR3 comprises 18 residues. The DNA for the CDR3 is TGTGCCAGCTCACCTCTAGGAGGGACAGGGGGTTCAGTAGATACGCAGTATTTT. This encodes CASSPLGGTGGSVDTQYF.

This chain uses TRBV6-8 with TRBJ1-3; TRBD1 matches 7 bases. Germline V lookup: CDR1 MNHGY, CDR2 SAAAGT. The junction had 4 bases not matched to a gene; V was cut back by 2 bases and J by 6 bases. This CDR3 region has 14 residues. CDR3: CASSYTGAKNTIYF. The CDR3 DNA reads as TGTGCCAGCAGTTACACAGGGGCAAAAAACACCATATATTTT.

This clone has just a few counts. This chain links TRBV29-1 with TRBJ1-2; 11 nucleotides align to TRBD1. The V segment lost 0 bases and the J segment 7 bases; nucleotides outside the gene matches: 1. Germline CDR1 and CDR2: SQVTM and ANQGSEA. This CDR3 region has 13 residues. The CDR3 reads CSVEDGTGGGYTF. The CDR3 nucleotides read TGCAGCGTTGAAGACGGGACAGGGGGTGGCTACACCTTC.

This chain connects TRBV7-6 to TRBJ2-1, with D tentatively TRBD1 (5 bases). V was pared by 6 bases and J by 5 bases, with 23 bases between. Germline CDR1 and CDR2: SGHVS and FNYEAQ. The CDR3 is made up of 17 amino acids. As DNA, the CDR3 is TGTGCCAGCAGATACAAAAGGGGTTGGCAGGACGACAATGAGCAGTTCTTC. Encoded protein: CASRYKRGWQDDNEQFF.

CDR3 DNA sequence: TGTGCCAGCAGCTTGGGAGCGTCAAGCTCCTACAATGAGCAGTTCTTC. Its protein is CASSLGASSSYNEQFF. The chain couples TRBV7-6 to TRBJ2-1; D may be TRBD2 (5 bases). V was cut by 3 bases and J by 0 bases, with 12 bases left in between. Germline-derived CDR1 and CDR2 are SGHVS and FNYEAQ. This CDR3 region has 16 residues. Based on the CDR3 plus reference TRBV7-6 and TRBJ2-1, the full variable domain is GAGVSQSPRYKVTKRGQDVALRCDPISGHVSLYWYRQALGQGPEFLTYFNYEAQQDKSGLPNDRFSAERPEGSISTLTIQRTEQRDSAMYRCASSLGASSSYNEQFFGPGTRLTVL.

The chain joins TRBV10-2 to TRBJ1-2; 8 bases align to TRBD1. The CDR3 totals 14 residues. The ends lost 4 bases at V and 4 bases at J; junction bases unmatched: 5. Germline V gene sequence: CDR1 WSHSY, CDR2 SAAADI. The CDR3 loop reads CASSGQGAGYGYTF. In DNA form, the CDR3 reads TGCGCCAGCAGTGGTCAGGGGGCCGGCTATGGCTACACCTTC.

The chain is built from TRBV29-1 and TRBJ2-7; D ambiguous. Trimming removed 3 bases at V and 7 bases at J, with 16 bases between. There are 13 residues in the CDR3. CDR1 SQVTM and CDR2 ANQGSEA come from the germline V gene. The CDR3 region has the DNA TGCAGCGTTGAGGCTATCTCGGAAAGGGAGCAGTACTTC. Translating gives CSVEAISEREQYF.

This CDR3 reads CASSLSGSGNEQFF. The DNA of the CDR3 is TGCGCCAGCAGCCTTAGCGGGAGTGGCAATGAGCAGTTCTTC. The rearrangement joins TRBV5-1 to TRBJ2-1; 9 bases agree with TRBD2. CDR1 SGHRS and CDR2 YFSETQ come from the germline V gene. Unmatched junction bases numbered 5, after V lost 4 bases and J lost 6 bases. The CDR3 extends over 14 amino acids. The variable domain in full, with the rest retrieved from reference TRBV5-1 and TRBJ2-1, is KAGVTQTPRYLIKTRGQQVTLSCSPISGHRSVSWYQQTPGQGLQFLFEYFSETQRNKGNFPGRFSGRQFSNSRSEMNVSTLELGDSALYLCASSLSGSGNEQFFGPGTRLTVL.

This clone has more than one count but fewer than ten. This chain uses TRBV7-1 with TRBJ2-1; 12 bases match TRBD2. TRBV7-1 is an ORF, with its function uncertain. The J segment lost 7 bases and the V segment lost 4 bases, leaving 5 bases of the junction unmatched. This CDR3 has 15 amino acids. DNA of the CDR3: TGTGCCAGCAGCTTGAGACTAGCGGGAGTGAATGAGCAGTTCTTC. Protein sequence: CASSLRLAGVNEQFF.

V gene TRBV19 combines with J gene TRBJ2-3, with 10 bases identical to TRBD2. The junction had 4 bases not matched to a gene; V was cut back by 6 bases and J by 4 bases. The CDR3 covers 14 residues. Germline lookup yields CDR1 LNHDA and CDR2 SQIVND (reference sequence). CDR3 DNA: TGTGCCAGTAGAACAGCGGGAGGGCCAGATACGCAGTATTTT. Its translation is CASRTAGGPDTQYF.

The rearrangement joins TRBV19 to TRBJ2-7; 13 positions match TRBD2. Trimming removed 6 bases from V and 5 bases from J; junction bases left unmatched: 7. This CDR3 is 15 amino acids long. Germline V lookup: CDR1 LNHDA, CDR2 SQIVND (reference sequence). The CDR3 loop is CASSLLAGGGHEQYF. The CDR3 nucleotides read TGTGCCAGTAGCTTACTAGCGGGAGGGGGCCACGAGCAGTACTTC.

The rearrangement uses TRBV11-3 and TRBJ2-7, with D hard to call. The germline V gene encodes CDR1 SGHNT and CDR2 YENEEA. Trimming removed 1 base from V and 0 bases from J, with 10 bases in between. This CDR3 has 15 amino acids. The CDR3 spells CASSLGGSLSYEQYF. The CDR3 DNA reads TGTGCCAGCAGCTTAGGCGGCAGCCTCTCCTACGAGCAGTACTTC.

The chain has TRBV6-8 and TRBJ1-2; the match to TRBD1 covers 12 bases. Germline-derived CDR1 and CDR2 are MNHGY and SAAAGT. The CDR3 has 15 amino acids. The junction had 6 bases not matched to a gene; V was cut back by 4 bases and J by 6 bases. CDR3 in DNA: TGTGCCAGCAGTTCCAGGGACAGGGGGCTGGATGGCTACACCTTC. This sequence encodes CASSSRDRGLDGYTF.

The CDR3 DNA is TGTGCCTGGGACAGCCGAATGAACACTGAAGCTTTCTTT. Its translation is CAWDSRMNTEAFF. The chain uses TRBV30 and TRBJ1-1, with D tentatively TRBD1 (5 bases). The length of the CDR3 is 13 residues. V lost 5 bases, J lost 0 bases, and 10 bases lay in between. From germline, CDR1 is GTSNPN and CDR2 SVGIG (reference sequence).

The gene calls are TRBV28 and TRBJ1-1; 7 bases line up with TRBD1. Per the germline V gene, CDR1 is MDHEN and CDR2 is SYDVKM. With 9 bases clipped from V and 8 bases from J, the junction kept 15 bases outside the gene matches. CDR3 length: 14 residues. This CDR3 reads CASTTGTSMGEAFF. CDR3 coding DNA: TGTGCCAGTACGACAGGGACTAGCATGGGCGAAGCTTTCTTT.